These 14 T cell receptor beta chains share one sample of origin, sequenced in a study of cytomegalovirus exposure and HLA in healthy donors. 60 Vbeta and 13 Jbeta primers were used in PCR. The protocol was immunoSEQ multiplex PCR, while the TCRdb copy is restricted to in-frame clones and leaves out a portion. Of approximately 110,000 clones listed, 82% were seen once; the top ten hold over 20%. Sequenced sample: PBMCs. These receptors were taken from a man aged 25 to 40 in good health and CMV-seropositive.

This chain uses TRBV5-1 with TRBJ2-2, with 8 positions matching TRBD2. Germline loops: CDR1 SGHRS, CDR2 YFSETQ. The CDR3 spans 17 residues. With 0 bases clipped from V and 2 bases from J, the junction kept 6 bases outside the gene matches. The CDR3 loop is CASSLVSGTTNTGELFF. The CDR3 nucleotides read TGCGCCAGCAGCTTGGTTAGCGGGACGACTAACACCGGGGAGCTGTTTTTT.

This clone was observed a handful of times. The chain has TRBV7-2 and TRBJ1-2, with 7 positions matching TRBD1. From germline, CDR1 is SGHTA and CDR2 FQGNSA. V was clipped by 0 bases and J by 5 bases; unmatched bases: 9. The CDR3 consists of 16 residues. The CDR3 nucleotides read TGTGCCAGCAGCTTAGCGCAGGCCGGGACAGCATATGGCTACACCTTC. It translates to CASSLAQAGTAYGYTF.

V gene TRBV5-1 combines with J gene TRBJ1-4; D is uncertain. Trimming cost V 3 bases and J 5 bases, with 14 bases left between them. The germline CDR1 and CDR2 sequences are SGHRS and YFSETQ. This CDR3 spans 15 amino acids. The CDR3 DNA sequence: TGCGCCAGCAGCTCACGAGCGGCCCAAAATGAAAAACTGTTTTTT. It specifies CASSSRAAQNEKLFF.

The chain couples TRBV5-1 to TRBJ1-1; TRBD1 is a possible D gene (5 bases). V was shortened by 0 bases and J by 4 bases, with 13 bases between the two germline ends. Germline values: CDR1 SGHRS, CDR2 YFSETQ. The CDR3 consists of 15 residues. In DNA form, the CDR3 reads TGCGCCAGCAGCTTGGGGGGGGTAAGGAGCACTGAAGCTTTCTTT. This gives the protein CASSLGGVRSTEAFF.

The CDR3 protein is CASSDIGQGVMSQETQYF. Written as DNA, the CDR3 is TGTGCCAGCAGTGACATTGGGCAGGGCGTAATGTCCCAAGAGACCCAGTACTTC. The rearrangement joins TRBV2 to TRBJ2-5; perhaps TRBD1 as D (5 bases). Trimming removed 3 bases from V and 1 base from J, with 21 bases in between. Germline V lookup: CDR1 SNHLY, CDR2 FYNNEI. This CDR3 has 18 residues. Variable domain in full (rest from reference TRBV2 and TRBJ2-5): EPEVTQTPSHQVTQMGQEVILRCVPISNHLYFYWYRQILGQKVEFLVSFYNNEISEKSEIFDDQFSVERPDGSNFTLKIRSTKLEDSAMYFCASSDIGQGVMSQETQYFGPGTRLLVL.

This sequence joins TRBV7-8 and TRBJ1-4; 7 bases fit TRBD1. The ends lost 5 bases at V and 4 bases at J; junction bases unmatched: 4. The CDR3 totals 14 residues. Germline loops: CDR1 SGHVS, CDR2 FQNEAQ. The DNA for the CDR3 is TGTGCCAGCAGCGGCGGGACAGATAATGAAAAACTGTTTTTT. As protein: CASSGGTDNEKLFF.

This chain connects TRBV5-4 to TRBJ2-5; TRBD2 agrees at 11 bases. This CDR3 has 16 residues. Germline lookup yields CDR1 SGHNT and CDR2 YYREEE (reference sequence). The ends lost 3 bases at V and 2 bases at J; junction bases unmatched: 6. The DNA of the CDR3 is TGTGCCAGCAGCTCGATAGCGGGAGGGGGGCAAGAGACCCAGTACTTC. Its protein is CASSSIAGGGQETQYF.

This clone has only a few counts. The chain joins TRBV11-2 to TRBJ2-3, with D tentatively TRBD1 (6 bases). V dropped 2 bases and J dropped 4 bases, with 13 bases sitting between them. Germline CDR1 reads SGHAT; CDR2 reads FQNNGV. The CDR3 consists of 15 residues. CDR3 loop: CASSLTGMWADTQYF. For the CDR3, the DNA is TGTGCCAGCAGCTTAACAGGGATGTGGGCAGATACGCAGTATTTT.

This clone was detected only once. The chain is built from TRBV27 and TRBJ1-1; a possible D gene is TRBD1 (5 bases). Trimming cost V 5 bases and J 4 bases, with 11 bases left between them. Germline V gene sequence: CDR1 MNHEY, CDR2 SMNVEV (reference sequence). This CDR3 spans 13 amino acids. The CDR3 here is CASSGEGSTEAFF. CDR3 sequence (DNA): TGTGCCAGCAGTGGGGAGGGGAGCACTGAAGCTTTCTTT.

The chain combines TRBV4-1 with TRBJ1-5; 7 bases are a match to TRBD1. With 0 bases clipped from V and 3 bases from J, the junction kept 11 bases outside the gene matches. This CDR3 is built from 18 residues. Germline V CDR1 and CDR2: MGHRA, YSYEKL. The CDR3 protein is CASSQETDRVSANQPQHF. The CDR3 DNA sequence: TGCGCCAGCAGCCAAGAAACTGACAGGGTGTCGGCCAATCAGCCCCAGCATTTT.

CDR3 residues: CASKRTGDGDSPLHF. CDR3 DNA sequence: TGTGCCAGTAAACGGACAGGGGACGGTGATTCACCCCTCCACTTT. The rearrangement joins TRBV19 to TRBJ1-6, with 9 bases lining up with TRBD1. Germline-derived CDR1 and CDR2 are LNHDA and SQIVND (reference sequence). The CDR3 length is 15 residues. Losses at the gene ends were 7 bases for V and 8 bases for J; bases not matched to a gene: 9.

This clone occurred many times. The CDR3 sequence: CANGQDVHGELFF. In nucleotides, the CDR3 is TGTGCCAACGGACAGGATGTGCACGGGGAGCTGTTTTTT. This chain joins TRBV6-4 and TRBJ2-2; 7 nucleotides align to TRBD1. Germline V CDR1 and CDR2: MRHNA, SNTAGT. This CDR3 region has 13 residues. V dropped 10 bases and J dropped 7; count of bases not matched to a gene: 9.

The chain uses TRBV6-1 and TRBJ1-2; 8 positions match TRBD1. The length of the CDR3 is 15 residues. Trimming took 4 bases from V and 2 from J; bases not matched to a gene: 6. Germline V CDR1 and CDR2: MNHNS, SASEGT. The CDR3 loop is CASSGYRGGNYGYTF. The CDR3 nucleotides are TGTGCCAGCAGTGGCTACAGGGGGGGGAACTATGGCTACACCTTC.

The chain carries TRBV28 and TRBJ2-2; perhaps TRBD2 as D (5 bases). V was pared by 5 bases and J by 4 bases, with 11 bases between. CDR1 MDHEN and CDR2 SYDVKM come from the germline V gene. The CDR3 consists of 14 residues. This chain's CDR3 is CASSAWTGTGELFF. The DNA of the CDR3 is TGTGCCAGCAGTGCATGGACTGGCACCGGGGAGCTGTTTTTT.